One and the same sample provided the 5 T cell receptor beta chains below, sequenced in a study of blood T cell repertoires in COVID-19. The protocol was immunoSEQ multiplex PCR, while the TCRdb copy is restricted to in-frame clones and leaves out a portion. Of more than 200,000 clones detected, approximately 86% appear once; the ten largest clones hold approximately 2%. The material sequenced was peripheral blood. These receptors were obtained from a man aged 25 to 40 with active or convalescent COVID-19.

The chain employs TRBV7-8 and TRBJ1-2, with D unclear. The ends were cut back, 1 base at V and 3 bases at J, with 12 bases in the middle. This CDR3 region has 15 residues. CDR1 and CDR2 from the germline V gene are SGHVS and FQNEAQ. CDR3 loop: CASSLVLGGDYGYTF. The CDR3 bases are TGTGCCAGCAGCTTAGTGTTAGGAGGTGACTATGGCTACACCTTC. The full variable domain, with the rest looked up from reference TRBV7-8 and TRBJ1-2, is GAGVSQSPRYKVAKRGQDVALRCDPISGHVSLFWYQQALGQGPEFLTYFQNEAQLDKSGLPSDRFFAERPEGSVSTLKIQRTQQEDSAVYLCASSLVLGGDYGYTFGSGTRLTVV.

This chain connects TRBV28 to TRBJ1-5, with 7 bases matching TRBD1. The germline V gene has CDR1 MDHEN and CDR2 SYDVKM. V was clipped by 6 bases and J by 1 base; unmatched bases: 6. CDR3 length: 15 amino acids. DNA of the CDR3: TGTGCCAGCAGGACAACAGGGGCCAGCAATCAGCCCCAGCATTTT. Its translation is CASRTTGASNQPQHF.

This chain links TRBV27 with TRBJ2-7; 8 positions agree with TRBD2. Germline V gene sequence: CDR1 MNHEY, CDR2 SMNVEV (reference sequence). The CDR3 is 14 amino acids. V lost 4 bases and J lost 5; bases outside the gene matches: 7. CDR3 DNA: TGTGCCAGCAGTTCCCGCGGGGGGCCGGACGAGCAGTACTTC. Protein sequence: CASSSRGGPDEQYF.

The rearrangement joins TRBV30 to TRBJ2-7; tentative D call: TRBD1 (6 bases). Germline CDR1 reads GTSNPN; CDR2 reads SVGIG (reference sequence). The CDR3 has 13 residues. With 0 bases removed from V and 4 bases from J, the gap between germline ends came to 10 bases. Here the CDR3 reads CAWSVQQGYEQYF. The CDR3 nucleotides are TGTGCCTGGAGTGTGCAACAGGGTTACGAGCAGTACTTC.

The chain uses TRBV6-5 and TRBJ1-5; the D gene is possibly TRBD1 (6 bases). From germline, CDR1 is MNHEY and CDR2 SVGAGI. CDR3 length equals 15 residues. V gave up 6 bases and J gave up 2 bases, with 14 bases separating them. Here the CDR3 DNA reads TGTGCCAGCAGCCTCACAGGGTTGGGCAATCAGCCCCAGCATTTT. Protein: CASSLTGLGNQPQHF.